This is a list of T cell receptor beta chains from one sample in a study of cytomegalovirus exposure and HLA in healthy donors. The method was immunoSEQ multiplex PCR; TCRdb's version includes in-frame clones alone and lacks a portion of them. The profile covers a few hundred thousand clones, with 75% to 85% appearing a single time and roughly 7.4% taken by the ten largest. Input material: PBMCs. These receptor sequences come from a woman aged 60-75 years in good health and CMV-seropositive. Each CDR3 is given with its conserved first and last residue. Each record gives: J gene, V gene, CDR3 length, clone size, D gene, CDR3 protein, CDR3 DNA. A D gene is named only where the DNA matches it firmly. Size tells how often a clone was seen (once, few, many) or the class of an expanded clone, and some rows leave it out.

TRBJ2-7 TRBV7-9 16 - TRBD1 CASSLKSSDRGYEQYF TGTGCCAGCAGCTTAAAATCTTCGGACAGGGGGTACGAGCAGTACTTC
TRBJ2-7 TRBV6-5 14 - TRBD1 CASRGTALPYEQYF TGTGCCAGCAGGGGGACAGCCCTACCGTACGAGCAGTACTTC
TRBJ1-5 TRBV15 16 - TRBD1 CATSRDWDRGTQPQHF TGTGCCACCAGCAGAGATTGGGACAGGGGGACTCAGCCCCAGCATTTT
TRBJ2-3 TRBV5-1 16 - - CASSPGLSGGTDTQYF TGCGCCAGCAGCCCAGGACTAAGCGGTGGCACAGATACGCAGTATTTT
TRBJ2-2 TRBV5-6 15 - TRBD1 CASSSPGQGTGELFF TGTGCCAGCAGCTCACCGGGACAGGGGACCGGGGAGCTGTTTTTT
TRBJ1-4 TRBV6-5 16 - TRBD1 CASSYSGTGGSEKLFF TGTGCCAGCAGTTACTCGGGGACAGGGGGGAGTGAAAAACTGTTTTTT
TRBJ2-1 TRBV7-9 13 - TRBD2 CASALAVQNEQFF TGTGCCAGCGCGCTAGCGGTTCAGAATGAGCAGTTCTTC
TRBJ1-1 TRBV4-1 13 once - CASSQDRNTEAFF TGCGCCAGCAGCCAAGATCGTAACACTGAAGCTTTCTTT
TRBJ2-5 TRBV5-1 15 - TRBD2 CASSLGTSGMRTQYF TGCGCCAGCAGCTTGGGGACTAGCGGCATGCGGACCCAGTACTTC
TRBJ2-7 TRBV27 14 - - CASSFSQGVHEQYF TGTGCCAGCAGTTTTTCACAGGGAGTCCACGAGCAGTACTTC
TRBJ2-2 TRBV19 17 - - CASSIDLSGANTGELFF TGTGCCAGTAGTATAGATCTTAGCGGCGCGAACACCGGGGAGCTGTTTTTT
TRBJ2-3 TRBV6-1 15 - - CASSGSRTGTDTQYF TGTGCCAGCAGTGGGAGTCGTACGGGCACAGATACGCAGTATTTT
TRBJ1-5 TRBV15 15 few - CATSRDGGGNQPQHF TGTGCCACCAGCAGAGACGGGGGGGGCAATCAGCCCCAGCATTTT
TRBJ2-1 TRBV6-1 15 once TRBD2 CASSEGGLGGNEQFF TGTGCCAGCAGTGAGGGGGGACTAGGGGGAAATGAGCAGTTCTTC
TRBJ1-1 TRBV6-5 14 few - CASSFPGVNTEAFF TGTGCCAGCAGCTTCCCAGGGGTTAACACTGAAGCTTTCTTT
TRBJ1-3 TRBV6-1 13 - - CASSEWAEGTIYF TGTGCCAGCAGTGAATGGGCAGAAGGCACCATATATTTT
TRBJ2-2 TRBV5-1 15 - TRBD1 CASRRTGAITGELFF TGCGCCAGCCGAAGGACAGGGGCGATCACCGGGGAGCTGTTTTTT
TRBJ2-7 TRBV18 15 - TRBD1 CASSLSDRGGYEQYF TGTGCCAGCTCACTCTCGGACAGGGGGGGCTACGAGCAGTACTTC
TRBJ1-2 TRBV30 13 - TRBD1 CAWRQGAGYGYTF TGTGCCTGGAGGCAGGGGGCTGGCTATGGCTACACCTTC
TRBJ1-5 TRBV10-3 12 - - CAISDENQPQHF TGTGCCATCAGTGATGAGAATCAGCCCCAGCATTTT
TRBJ2-5 TRBV18 14 - - CASSPSGPGETQYF TGTGCCAGCTCACCATCTGGACCGGGGGAGACCCAGTACTTC
TRBJ1-2 TRBV7-9 15 few TRBD1 CSSSLADREVSGYTF TGTTCCAGCAGCTTAGCGGACAGGGAAGTGTCTGGCTACACCTTC
TRBJ1-2 TRBV2 12 - - CASSVLRSGYTF TGTGCCAGCAGTGTGCTAAGGAGCGGCTACACCTTC
TRBJ1-1 TRBV29-1 13 - - CSVEGRLNTEAFF TGCAGCGTTGAAGGGCGGTTGAACACTGAAGCTTTCTTT
TRBJ2-7 TRBV6-5 14 - TRBD2 CASRPGGASYEQYF TGTGCCAGCAGGCCGGGGGGGGCCTCCTACGAGCAGTACTTC
TRBJ2-5 TRBV12-5 16 once TRBD2 CASGLNLAGFQETQYF TGTGCTAGTGGTTTGAACTTAGCGGGGTTTCAAGAGACCCAGTACTTC
TRBJ1-2 TRBV21-1 17 - - CASSKAPQGARGYGYTF TGTGCCAGCAGCAAAGCCCCACAGGGGGCGCGGGGCTATGGCTACACCTTC
TRBJ2-2 TRBV5-1 16 - TRBD2 CASSLSSSGSTGELFF TGCGCCAGCAGCTTAAGTTCTAGCGGGAGTACCGGGGAGCTGTTTTTT
TRBJ2-1 TRBV7-3 15 - TRBD2 CASSLGAGGPHEQFF TGTGCCAGCAGCTTAGGAGCGGGAGGGCCTCATGAGCAGTTCTTC